These T cell receptor beta chains were read from a single sample in a study of blood T cell repertoires in COVID-19. Produced via immunoSEQ multiplex PCR; TCRdb's table is partial and in-frame only. This sample carries some 150,000 clones, approximately 90% of them seen once, and the ten largest clones take roughly 3.7%. Sequencing was done on a sample of peripheral blood. Source of these receptors: a man aged 18 to 35 with active or convalescent COVID-19. Each CDR3 is given with its conserved first and last residue. A D gene is named only where the DNA matches it firmly. Clone sizes are given selectively: once, few, many, or a class where the clone is expanded.

CDR3nt	CDR3aa	d_gene	abundance	v_gene	j_gene
TGCGCCAGCAGCAAGGGGAAACAGGACGATAATTCACCCCTCCACTTT	CASSKGKQDDNSPLHF	-	-	TRBV5-1	TRBJ1-6
TGTGCCAGCAGTTACGATGGGCTCGATGAGCAGTTCTTC	CASSYDGLDEQFF	-	-	TRBV6-5	TRBJ2-1
TGTGCCAGCAGCCAAGAAGGTTTTGGAGTCAGCACAGATACGCAGTATTTT	CASSQEGFGVSTDTQYF	-	-	TRBV14	TRBJ2-3
TGTGCCTGGAGTTTAGGGGCACATGGCTACACCTTC	CAWSLGAHGYTF	-	-	TRBV30	TRBJ1-2
TGTGCCAGCAGCCCATGGCACACCGGGGAGCTGTTTTTT	CASSPWHTGELFF	-	-	TRBV6-5	TRBJ2-2
TGTGCCAGCAGAATCTACACAGGGGCGCGGGGCTACACCTTC	CASRIYTGARGYTF	TRBD1	few	TRBV28	TRBJ1-2
TGCGCCAGCAGCCAAGGACTAGCGGGGGTCCAAGAGACCCAGTACTTC	CASSQGLAGVQETQYF	TRBD2	once	TRBV5-1	TRBJ2-5
TGTGCCAGCAGTTCCGGGACAGGGGGTTCTAGGTATGGCTACACCTTC	CASSSGTGGSRYGYTF	TRBD1	-	TRBV5-4	TRBJ1-2
TGCAGCGTTGAATTGGGGGGTACTGAAGCTTTCTTT	CSVELGGTEAFF	-	-	TRBV29-1	TRBJ1-1
TGTGCCAGCAGCTCACACGGCAGCGGGGGTACAGATACGCAGTATTTT	CASSSHGSGGTDTQYF	TRBD2	-	TRBV11-2	TRBJ2-3
TGTGCCAGCAGCCCGGGACTAGCGGCCGAGACCCAGTACTTC	CASSPGLAAETQYF	TRBD2	-	TRBV5-4	TRBJ2-5
TGCGCCAGCAGCTTGGGGCAGGGGGCAGAAAAACTGTTTTTT	CASSLGQGAEKLFF	TRBD1	-	TRBV5-1	TRBJ1-4
TGTGCCAGTACCGGGACTAGGGTCAATGAGCAGTTCTTC	CASTGTRVNEQFF	TRBD2	-	TRBV10-3	TRBJ2-1
TGTGCCAGCAGCCAAGATAGGGAACAGGGGGCCGGGGGTTACACTGAAGCTTTCTTT	CASSQDREQGAGGYTEAFF	TRBD1	-	TRBV4-2	TRBJ1-1
TGTGCCAGCAGCCTTTTGGGCAACAATCAGCCCCAGCATTTT	CASSLLGNNQPQHF	-	-	TRBV14	TRBJ1-5
TGTGCCAGCAGGCGTAACAGGGAGCAAGAGACCCAGTACTTC	CASRRNREQETQYF	-	-	TRBV28	TRBJ2-5
TGTGCCAGCAGTTACGACTCTGGGGGGGGAAATTCACCCCTCCACTTT	CASSYDSGGGNSPLHF	-	-	TRBV6-5	TRBJ1-6
TGTGCTAGTGGTTGGACCACAGGCCTCACTGAAGCTTTCTTT	CASGWTTGLTEAFF	-	-	TRBV12-5	TRBJ1-1
TGTGCCACCAAGGAGCTATATAGCAATCAGCCCCAGCATTTT	CATKELYSNQPQHF	-	once	TRBV6-5	TRBJ1-5
TGTGCCAGCAGCTTGGAGGCGTATCAGCCCCAGCATTTT	CASSLEAYQPQHF	-	-	TRBV11-3	TRBJ1-5
TGTGCCAGCAGCCACAAACAGGGGGAAGGAGGCTACACCTTC	CASSHKQGEGGYTF	TRBD1	-	TRBV11-2	TRBJ1-2
TGTGCCAGCAGCTTAGCAAGATCTAGAGAGGGCGAGCAGTTCTTC	CASSLARSREGEQFF	-	-	TRBV7-2	TRBJ2-1
TGTGCCAGCAGCACTCCACTTTGGACTAGTTGGCACCAAGAGACCCAGTACTTC	CASSTPLWTSWHQETQYF	TRBD2	-	TRBV7-9	TRBJ2-5
TGCAGTGCTAGTGAGGTGGGGGGTCGTGCTGAAGCTTTCTTT	CSASEVGGRAEAFF	-	-	TRBV20-1	TRBJ1-1
TGCAGCGCTCAGGGACAGATGAACACTGAAGCTTTCTTT	CSAQGQMNTEAFF	TRBD1	-	TRBV29-1	TRBJ1-1
TGCGCCAGCAGCTTGCTCCCGGGACAGGACATGAACACTGAAGCTTTCTTT	CASSLLPGQDMNTEAFF	TRBD1	once	TRBV5-1	TRBJ1-1
TGTGCCAGCAGTTTATCAGGGTTTAATGAAAAACTGTTTTTT	CASSLSGFNEKLFF	-	-	TRBV28	TRBJ1-4
TGTGCCAGCAGTTGGGGTAGCGGGAGGTACAATGAGCAGTTCTTC	CASSWGSGRYNEQFF	TRBD2	-	TRBV6-2/TRBV6-3	TRBJ2-1